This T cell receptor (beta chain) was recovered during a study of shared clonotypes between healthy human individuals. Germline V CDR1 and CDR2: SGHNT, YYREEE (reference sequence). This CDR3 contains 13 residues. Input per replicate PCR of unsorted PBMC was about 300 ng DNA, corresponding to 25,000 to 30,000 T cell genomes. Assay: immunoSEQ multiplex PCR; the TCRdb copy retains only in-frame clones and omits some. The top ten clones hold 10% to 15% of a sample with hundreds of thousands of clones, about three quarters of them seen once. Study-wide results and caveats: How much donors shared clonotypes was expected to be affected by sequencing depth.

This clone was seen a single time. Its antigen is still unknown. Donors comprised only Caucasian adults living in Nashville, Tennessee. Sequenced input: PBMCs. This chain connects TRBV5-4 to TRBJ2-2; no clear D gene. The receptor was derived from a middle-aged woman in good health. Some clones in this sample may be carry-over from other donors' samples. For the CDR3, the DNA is TGTGCTCTACCCTCGTCGAACACCGGGGAGCTGTTTTTT. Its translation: CALPSSNTGELFF.